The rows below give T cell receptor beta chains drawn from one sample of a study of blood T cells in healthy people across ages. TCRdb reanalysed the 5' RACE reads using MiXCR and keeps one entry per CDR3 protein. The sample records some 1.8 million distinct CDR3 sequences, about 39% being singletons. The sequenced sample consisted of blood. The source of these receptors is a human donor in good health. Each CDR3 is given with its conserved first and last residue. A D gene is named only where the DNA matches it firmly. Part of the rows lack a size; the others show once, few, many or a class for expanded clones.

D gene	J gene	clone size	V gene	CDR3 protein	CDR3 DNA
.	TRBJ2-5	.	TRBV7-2	CANTIQGQETQYF	TGTGCCAACACCATACAGGGACAAGAGACCCAGTACTTC
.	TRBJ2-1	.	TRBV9	CASSVSGNAASEQFF	TGTGCTAGCAGCGTTTCGGGGAACGCCGCCAGTGAGCAGTTCTTC
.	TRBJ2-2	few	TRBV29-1	CSVVVGGIRTGELFF	TGCAGCGTTGTTGTCGGGGGTATAAGGACCGGGGAGCTGTTTTTT
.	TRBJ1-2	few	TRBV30	CAWSHGGLYGYTF	TGTGCCTGGAGCCATGGGGGCCTCTATGGCTACACCTTC
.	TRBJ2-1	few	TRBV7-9	CASSLLSGGYEQFF	TGTGCCAGCAGCCTACTGTCAGGGGGGTATGAGCAGTTCTTC
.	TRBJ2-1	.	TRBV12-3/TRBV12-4	CASSVKQGPPNNEQFF	TGTGCCAGCAGTGTTAAACAGGGACCACCCAACAATGAGCAGTTCTTC
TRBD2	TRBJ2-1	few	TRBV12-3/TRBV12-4	CASRTSGGENEQFF	TGTGCCAGCAGGACTAGCGGGGGGGAGAATGAGCAGTTCTTC
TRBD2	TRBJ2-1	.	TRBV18	CASSPRTSGGLPYNEQFF	TGTGCCAGCTCACCACGGACTAGCGGGGGCCTCCCCTACAATGAGCAGTTCTTC
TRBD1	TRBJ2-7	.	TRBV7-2	CASSNWTGFYEQYF	TGTGCCAGCAGCAACTGGACAGGTTTCTACGAGCAGTACTTC
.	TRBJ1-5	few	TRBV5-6	CASSSVTGELHQPQHF	TGTGCCAGCAGCTCCGTGACAGGAGAGCTTCATCAGCCCCAGCATTTT
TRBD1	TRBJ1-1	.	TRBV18	CASSPTGGWGFF	TGTGCCAGCTCACCTACAGGGGGCTGGGGTTTCTTT
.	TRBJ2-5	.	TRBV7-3	CASSPYGEQETQYF	TGTGCCAGCAGCCCGTATGGAGAGCAAGAGACCCAGTACTTC
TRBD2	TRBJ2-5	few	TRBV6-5	CASTAGGTETQYF	TGTGCCAGCACAGCGGGGGGCACGGAGACCCAGTACTTC
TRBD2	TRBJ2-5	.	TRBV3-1	CASSQVWTSGGAGRETQYF	TGTGCCAGCAGCCAAGTGTGGACTAGCGGGGGGGCCGGGAGAGAGACCCAGTACTTC
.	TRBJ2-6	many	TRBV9	CASSVEGSGANVLTF	TGTGCCAGCAGCGTAGAGGGCTCTGGGGCCAACGTCCTGACTTTC
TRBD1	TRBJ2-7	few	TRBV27	CASSLLTGLGASNEQYF	TGTGCCAGCAGTTTATTGACAGGGTTGGGGGCTAGTAACGAGCAGTACTTC
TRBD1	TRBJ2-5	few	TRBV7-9	CASSLAPQGTETQYF	TGTGCCAGCAGCTTAGCGCCACAGGGGACGGAGACCCAGTACTTC
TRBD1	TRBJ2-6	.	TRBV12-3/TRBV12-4	CASSSVPGQGTGANVRTF	TGTGCCAGCAGTTCCGTACCGGGACAGGGTACTGGGGCCAACGTCCGGACTTTC
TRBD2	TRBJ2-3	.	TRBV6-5	CASSYMGRGMTDTQYF	TGTGCCAGCAGTTACATGGGGAGGGGTATGACGGATACGCAGTATTTT
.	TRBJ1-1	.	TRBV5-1	CASSEPTVNTEAFF	TGCGCCAGCAGCGAACCGACGGTGAACACTGAAGCTTTCTTT
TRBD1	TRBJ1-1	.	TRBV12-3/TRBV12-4	CASSLSFGQAEAFF	TGTGCCAGCAGTTTATCGTTCGGACAGGCTGAAGCTTTCTTT
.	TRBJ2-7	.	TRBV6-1	CATGDSAQAQPYEQYF	TGTGCCACCGGAGACAGCGCCCAAGCCCAGCCCTACGAGCAGTACTTC
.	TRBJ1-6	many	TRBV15	CATSGSSYNSPLHF	TGTGCCACCTCGGGGAGCTCCTATAATTCACCCCTCCACTTT
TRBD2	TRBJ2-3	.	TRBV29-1	CSVEGTSGTDAQYF	TGCAGCGTTGAGGGGACTAGTGGCACAGATGCGCAGTATTTT
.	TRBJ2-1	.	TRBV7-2	CASRPGGDPRPQQFF	TGTGCCAGCAGACCTGGTGGGGACCCTAGACCTCAACAGTTCTTC
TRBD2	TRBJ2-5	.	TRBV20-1	CSAPLTGGRETQYF	TGCAGTGCACCACTAACGGGGGGGCGCGAGACCCAGTACTTC
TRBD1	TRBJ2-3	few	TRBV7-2	CASSSQGQVEYF	TGTGCCAGCAGCTCACAGGGGCAGGTAGAGTATTTT
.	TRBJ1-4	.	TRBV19	CASTTIDQNEKLFF	TGTGCCAGTACCACCATAGACCAGAATGAAAAACTGTTTTTT
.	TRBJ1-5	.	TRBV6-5	CASSYSPGLDQPQHF	TGTGCCAGCAGTTACTCGCCGGGGCTTGATCAGCCCCAGCATTTT
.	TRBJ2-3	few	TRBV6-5	CASTQPGEREYF	TGTGCCAGCACTCAACCGGGAGAGAGGGAGTATTTT
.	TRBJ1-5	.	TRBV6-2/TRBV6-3	CASSYLPRTNSNQPQHF	TGTGCCAGCAGTTACCTCCCTCGGACAAATAGCAATCAGCCCCAGCATTTT
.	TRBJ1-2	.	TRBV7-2	CASSLALASNYGYTF	TGTGCCAGCAGCTTAGCGCTGGCGTCTAACTATGGCTACACCTTC
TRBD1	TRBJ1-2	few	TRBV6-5	CASSYNRGSDGYTF	TGTGCCAGCAGTTACAACAGGGGGTCAGATGGCTACACCTTC
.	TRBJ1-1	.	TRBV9	CASSARVEGTEAFF	TGTGCCAGCAGCGCCAGGGTCGAAGGGACTGAAGCTTTCTTT
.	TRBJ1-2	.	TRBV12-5	CASGLTGRDGYIF	TGTGCTAGTGGTTTGACAGGACGGGACGGCTACATCTTC
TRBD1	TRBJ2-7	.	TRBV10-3	CAISDTTGREQYF	TGTGCCATCAGTGATACGACAGGGCGAGAGCAGTACTTC
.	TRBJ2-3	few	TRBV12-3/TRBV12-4	CASSHRVENTQYF	TGTGCCAGCAGTCACAGGGTTGAGAATACGCAGTATTTT
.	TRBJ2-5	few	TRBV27	CASSLSVGLQETQYF	TGTGCCAGCAGTTTATCTGTGGGACTCCAAGAGACCCAGTACTTC